The present entry profiles one T cell receptor (beta chain) with its context. This entry comes from a study of patients and donors after allogeneic stem cell transplantation. Germline values: CDR1 SQVTM, CDR2 ANQGSEA. Trimming removed 1 base from V and 3 bases from J, with 10 bases in between. The CDR3 covers 13 residues. TCRdb re-derived calls from the RT-PCR reads in MiXCR, one entry per CDR3 protein. The sample contains hundreds of thousands of distinct CDR3 sequences, 16% of which appear only once. The clonotype originates from a human donor who was either an allogeneic HSCT recipient or a stem cell or donor lymphocyte infusion donor (not recorded which). It is not recorded whose cells these are; they may come from a transplant donor. The sequenced sample consisted of blood, either unsorted or a sorted T cell fraction (not recorded which). The chain is built from TRBV29-1 and TRBJ2-7, with a weak D call TRBD2 (6 bases). CDR3 nucleotide sequence: TGCAGCGTTGAAGGCGGGGACTTCTACGAGCAGTACTTC. Translation: CSVEGGDFYEQYF.